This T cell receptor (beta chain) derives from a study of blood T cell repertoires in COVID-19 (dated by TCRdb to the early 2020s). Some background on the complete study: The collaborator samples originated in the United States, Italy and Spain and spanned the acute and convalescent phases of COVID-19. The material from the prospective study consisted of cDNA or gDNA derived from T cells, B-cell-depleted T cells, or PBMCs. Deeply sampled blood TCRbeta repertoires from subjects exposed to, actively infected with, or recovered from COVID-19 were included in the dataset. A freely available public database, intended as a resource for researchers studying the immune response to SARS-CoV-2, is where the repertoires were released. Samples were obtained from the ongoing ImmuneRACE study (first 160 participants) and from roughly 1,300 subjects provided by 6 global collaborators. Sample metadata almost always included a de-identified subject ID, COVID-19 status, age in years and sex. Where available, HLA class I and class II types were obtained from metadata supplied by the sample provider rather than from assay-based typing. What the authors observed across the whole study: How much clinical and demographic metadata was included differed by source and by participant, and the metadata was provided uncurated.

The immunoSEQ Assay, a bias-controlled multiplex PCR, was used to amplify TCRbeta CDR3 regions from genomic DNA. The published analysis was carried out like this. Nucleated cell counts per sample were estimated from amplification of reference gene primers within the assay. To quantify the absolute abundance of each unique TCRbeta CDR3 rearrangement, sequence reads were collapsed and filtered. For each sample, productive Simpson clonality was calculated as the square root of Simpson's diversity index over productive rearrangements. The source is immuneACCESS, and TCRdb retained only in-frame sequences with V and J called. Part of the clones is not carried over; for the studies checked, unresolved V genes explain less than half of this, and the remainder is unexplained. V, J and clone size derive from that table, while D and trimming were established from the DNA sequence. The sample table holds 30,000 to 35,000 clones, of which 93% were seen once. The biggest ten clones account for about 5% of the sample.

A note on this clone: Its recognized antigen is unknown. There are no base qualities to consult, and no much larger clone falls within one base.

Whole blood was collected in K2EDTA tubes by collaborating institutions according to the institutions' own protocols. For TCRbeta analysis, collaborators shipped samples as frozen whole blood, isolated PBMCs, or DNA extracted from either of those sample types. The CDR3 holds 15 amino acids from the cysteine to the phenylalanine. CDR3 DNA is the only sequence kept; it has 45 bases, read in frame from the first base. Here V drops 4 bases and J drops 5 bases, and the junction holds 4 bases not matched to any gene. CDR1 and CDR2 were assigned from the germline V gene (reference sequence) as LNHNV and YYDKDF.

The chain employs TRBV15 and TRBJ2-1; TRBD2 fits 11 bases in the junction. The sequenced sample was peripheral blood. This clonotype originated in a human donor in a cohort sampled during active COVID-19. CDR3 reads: CATSTSGGRHNEQFF. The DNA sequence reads TGTGCCACCAGCACTAGCGGGGGGCGTCACAATGAGCAGTTCTTC.